These 30 T cell receptor beta chains were all obtained from the same sample, sequenced in a study of CD4 and CD8 cells across lung adenocarcinoma regions (dated by TCRdb to the late 2010s). The library was made by PCR. Instrument used: HiSeq X Ten. The raw public reads went through TCRdb reprocessing: fastp at Q25, MiXCR clone calling, in-frame beta chains kept. Under each unique CDR3 protein, matching rows form one entry showing the most common genes and DNA. Present in this sample are about 12,000 distinct CDR3 sequences, 45% to 50% of which were seen just once. The ten most abundant clones make up less than 35% of the sample. The sample was CD8+ T cells from the margin of a lung tumor. Explained via the paper, the cell subset or site label denotes: tumor margin region. The receptors originated from a male donor with lung adenocarcinoma. The CD4 and CD8 labels of this study may be unreliable.

The chain recombines TRBV6-1 with TRBJ2-3; TRBD1 might be the D (6 bases). The last part of the DNA fits TRBJ2-1 better; the J call may be wrong. CDR1 and CDR2 (germline): MNHNS, SASEGT. The CDR3 loop spans 13 amino acids. CDR3 amino acids: CASRHRELYEQFF. CDR3 nucleotide sequence: TGTGCCAGCAGGCACAGGGAATTGTACGAGCAGTTCTTC.

Concerning this clonotype itself: A read error may account for a junction end that differs from germline. The chain is built from TRBV7-2 and TRBJ2-4; D is perhaps TRBD1 (6 bases). The CDR3 is made up of 14 amino acids. Germline V gene sequence: CDR1 SGHTA, CDR2 FQGNSA. CDR3 bases: TGCCGCAGCAGCTGGTTTTGGGACAAAGACACTCAGTACTTC. This codes for CRSSWFWDKDTQYF. The whole variable domain, remainder taken from reference TRBV7-2 and TRBJ2-4, is GAGVSQSPSNKVTEKGKDVELRCDPISGHTALYWYRQSLGQGLEFLIYFQGNSAPDKSGLPSDRFSAERTGGSVSTLTIQRTQQEDSAVYLCRSSWFWDKDTQYFGAGTRLSVL.

As concerns this clonotype: One end of the junction varies from germline; a read error may be responsible. CDR3 protein: CASSEGLGERDQDTQYF. For the CDR3, the DNA is TGTGCCAGCAGTGAGGGACTAGGGGAACGGGACCAAGATACGCAGTATTTC. The rearrangement joins TRBV6-8 to TRBJ2-5; 8 bases are a match to TRBD2. The CDR3 contains 17 residues. Looked up from germline, CDR1 is MNHGY and CDR2 is SAAAGT.

As for this clonotype: Germline is not matched at one junction end, which may reflect a read error. This chain joins TRBV27 and TRBJ2-5; 7 nucleotides agree with TRBD2. The CDR3 is 13 amino acids. Germline V gene data show CDR1 as MNHEY and CDR2 as SMNVEV (reference sequence). CDR3 DNA sequence: TGTGCCAGCAGGGGGAGGGGTCGGGAGGTCCAGAACTTC. The encoded protein is CASRGRGREVQNF.

In its sample, this clonotype ranks as medium-sized. The rearrangement links TRBV6-6 to TRBJ2-5; 8 bases map to TRBD2. Unmatched junction bases numbered 13, after V lost 2 bases and J lost 5 bases. The CDR3 extends over 17 amino acids. Germline lookup yields CDR1 MNHNY and CDR2 SVGAGI (reference sequence). CDR3 sequence: CASSYALGREGRETQYF. The CDR3 DNA reads TGTGCCAGCAGTTACGCCCTTGGCCGGGAGGGCCGGGAGACCCAGTACTTC.

The genes are TRBV10-2 and TRBJ2-1; possibly TRBD1 or TRBD2 for D (6 bases each). This CDR3 has 14 residues. Germline lookup yields CDR1 WSHSY and CDR2 SAAADI. V dropped 4 bases and J dropped 10 bases, with 17 bases sitting between them. The CDR3 reads CASSATGATDEQFF. CDR3 bases: TGCGCCAGCAGTGCGACGGGGGCGACCGACGAGCAGTTCTTC.

This rearrangement joins TRBV30 to TRBJ2-1; 11 bases match TRBD1. Germline V CDR1 and CDR2: GTSNPN, SVGIG (reference sequence). The CDR3 contains 17 residues. V gave up 0 bases and J gave up 6 bases; unmatched junction bases: 10. DNA of the CDR3: TGTGCCTGGAGTGTACAAAATTGGGACAGGGGGTCCAATGAGCAGTTCTTC. Amino acids: CAWSVQNWDRGSNEQFF.

Comment on this clonotype: Relative to the germline gene, one junction end is altered; a read error may explain this. The CDR3 here is CARGAGLGATDMQYF. The CDR3 nucleotides read TGTGCCCGCGGTGCGGGGTTGGGGGCCACAGATATGCAGTATTTT. V and J are TRBV6-1 and TRBJ2-3, with D perhaps TRBD1 or TRBD2 (6 bases each). This CDR3 region has 15 residues. Germline assignment: CDR1 MNHNS and CDR2 SASEGT.

A few counts support this clonotype. The genes are TRBV18 and TRBJ2-5; the match to TRBD2 covers 9 bases. This CDR3 spans 15 amino acids. Germline V gene sequence: CDR1 KGHSH, CDR2 LQKENI. The V and J ends lost 6 bases and 5 bases, in that order; junction bases with no gene match: 10. The CDR3 coding sequence is TGTGCCAGCTCCCCGGATAGCGGGAGTAGGGAGACCCAGTACTTC. This encodes CASSPDSGSRETQYF.

This clonotype came up many times. The CDR3 DNA sequence: TGTGCCAGCAGCGTAACCGGGACTTCGGACGAGCAGTACTTC. This codes for CASSVTGTSDEQYF. The chain employs TRBV6-1 and TRBJ2-7; D possibly corresponds to TRBD2 (6 bases). The CDR3 has 14 residues. CDR1 is MNHNS, CDR2 SASEGT, per germline. The V end lost 6 bases, the J end lost 5 bases, and 17 bases lay between the germline ends.

As for this clonotype: One end of the junction is discordant with germline, which a read error may explain. The chain is built from TRBV10-2 and TRBJ2-5; D assignment may be TRBD1 or TRBD2 (6 bases each). The germline V gene encodes CDR1 WSHSY and CDR2 SAAADI. The CDR3 is made up of 15 amino acids. CDR3 sequence (DNA): TGCGCCGGGGGGCACGGGGATCGTGACCAAGAGACTCAGTACTTC. This codes for CAGGHGDRDQETQYF.

The J gene is TRBJ2-1, the V gene TRBV27, with TRBD2 as a possible D gene (6 bases). The CDR3 has 13 amino acids. CDR1 is MNHEY and CDR2 is SMNVEV in the germline V gene (reference sequence). V gave up 5 bases and J gave up 13 bases, with 18 bases separating them. The CDR3 DNA sequence: TGTGCCAGCAGTCCGGGACTTTTAGAGACCCAGTTCTTC. Its protein is CASSPGLLETQFF.

V and J are TRBV6-1 and TRBJ2-5, with 8 bases identical to TRBD2. The CDR3 is 15 amino acids. Looked up from germline, CDR1 is MNHNS and CDR2 is SASEGT. The J segment lost 8 bases and the V segment lost 9 bases, leaving 17 bases of the junction unmatched. This CDR3 is CARGSGGGDTDTQYF. The DNA for the CDR3 is TGTGCCAGGGGGAGCGGGGGCGGAGACACAGATACCCAGTACTTC.

This clonotype was detected only a few times. The chain couples TRBV10-3 to TRBJ2-1, with 10 positions matching TRBD2. V trimming: 11 bases; J trimming: 1 base; junction bases outside the gene matches: 5. This CDR3 spans 14 amino acids. Germline lookup yields CDR1 ENHRY and CDR2 SYGVKD. The CDR3 nucleotides read TGTGCCGCGGAGCGGGAGGGGTCCTACAATGAGCAGTTCTTC. This gives the protein CAAEREGSYNEQFF.

This chain links TRBV6-4 with TRBJ2-3; unclear D gene. The V end lost 1 base, the J end lost 7 bases, and 6 bases lay between the germline ends. From germline, CDR1 is MRHNA and CDR2 SNTAGT. The CDR3 length is 12 residues. In nucleotides, the CDR3 is TGTGCCAGCAGTGACTTGGCAAATACGCAGTATTTT. Translated: CASSDLANTQYF.

V is TRBV7-2 and J is TRBJ2-5; D perhaps matches TRBD2 (5 bases). Germline CDR1 and CDR2: SGHTA and FQGNSA. Trimming removed 4 bases from V and 1 base from J, with 13 bases in between. This CDR3 contains 15 residues. The CDR3 region has the DNA TGTGCCAGCAGCTCGGGGATTGGGTTCCAAGAGACCCAGTACTTC. It specifies CASSSGIGFQETQYF.

This chain uses TRBV6-1 with TRBJ2-2, with D perhaps given as TRBD1 or TRBD2 (5 bases each). Germline lookup yields CDR1 MNHNS and CDR2 SASEGT. CDR3 length: 17 amino acids. Trimming took off 6 bases at V and 16 bases at J, with 33 bases between the two ends. This chain's CDR3 is CASSREPGPACTGTQFF. The CDR3 DNA reads as TGTGCCAGCAGCCGTGAACCGGGGCCTGCGTGTACCGGTACGCAGTTTTTT.

This clonotype is judged hyperexpanded. V gene TRBV27 combines with J gene TRBJ1-2, with no clear D. The V and J ends lost 0 bases and 4 bases respectively, with 9 bases between them. This CDR3 region has 14 residues. Germline V gene lookup returns CDR1 MNHEY and CDR2 SMNVEV (reference sequence). CDR3 residues: CASSLSGSPYGYTF. The DNA for the CDR3 is TGTGCCAGCAGTTTATCAGGCAGTCCCTATGGCTACACCTTC.

V usage is TRBV10-3 and J usage is TRBJ2-1, with a tentative D call TRBD2 (6 bases). V dropped 6 bases and J dropped 13 bases, with 22 bases sitting between them. The germline gives CDR1 ENHRY, CDR2 SYGVKD. The CDR3 runs to 14 residues. The CDR3 here is CAISDLATRETQFF. Here the CDR3 DNA reads TGTGCCATCAGCGATCTAGCGACAAGGGAGACCCAGTTCTTC.

This clonotype was observed many times. The chain carries TRBV11-2 and TRBJ2-1, with D uncertain. V gave up 3 bases and J gave up 7 bases, with 10 bases separating them. There are 13 residues in the CDR3. In germline, CDR1 is SGHAT, CDR2 FQNNGV. CDR3 in amino acids: CASSLSSMNEQFF. The CDR3 region has the DNA TGTGCCAGCAGCTTGTCCTCGATGAATGAGCAGTTCTTC.

This clonotype turned up a few times. V and J are TRBV4-1 and TRBJ2-1, with TRBD2 matching 8 bases. Unmatched junction bases numbered 12, after V lost 2 bases and J lost 3 bases. The germline V gene encodes CDR1 MGHRA and CDR2 YSYEKL. This CDR3 comprises 18 residues. The CDR3 region has the DNA TGCGCCAGCAGCCAAACCCTCCGTGGAGCGGGGGTCTACAATGAGCAGTTCTTC. Translation gives CASSQTLRGAGVYNEQFF.

The CDR3 region is CAAGDRARGPETQYF. CDR3 coding DNA: TGTGCCGCGGGGGACCGAGCCCGAGGGCCAGAGACCCAGTACTTC. The chain employs TRBV10-3 and TRBJ2-5, with 7 positions matching TRBD2. Germline V gene lookup returns CDR1 ENHRY and CDR2 SYGVKD. The ends lost 11 bases at V and 4 bases at J; junction bases unmatched: 16. The CDR3 covers 15 residues.

This clonotype appeared many times. One base away lies a much larger clone, so this may be a sequencing read error. The V and J genes are TRBV27 and TRBJ2-4; TRBD1 matches at 8 bases. CDR1 and CDR2 (germline): MNHEY, SMNVEV (reference sequence). V was pared by 9 bases and J by 13 bases, with 11 bases of the junction left unmatched. The CDR3 is 12 residues long. The CDR3 protein is CASGRTGHEQYF. CDR3 in DNA: TGTGCCAGTGGAAGGACAGGGCATGAGCAGTACTTC.

V is TRBV7-3 and J is TRBJ2-3, with D perhaps TRBD2 (5 bases). The CDR3 runs to 14 residues. V lost 3 bases and J 5 bases, leaving 12 bases between the germline ends. Germline CDR1 and CDR2: SGHTA and FQGTGA. CDR3: CASSLLGSVDTQYF. In nucleotides, the CDR3 is TGTGCCAGCAGCTTGTTGGGGAGTGTAGATACGCAGTATTTT.

Note on this clonotype: Germline is not matched at one junction end, which may reflect a read error. The chain employs TRBV18 and TRBJ2-2; either TRBD1 or TRBD2 may supply D (5 bases each). The CDR3 contains 15 residues. In germline, CDR1 is KGHSH, CDR2 LQKENI. The CDR3 coding sequence is TGTGCCCGCTCACTCCGGGCTGTGAGCACCGGGACGCTGTTTTTT. Translated, it gives CARSLRAVSTGTLFF.

The chain couples TRBV27 to TRBJ2-5; 9 positions match TRBD1. The assigned J gene may be wrong: the sequence end matches TRBJ2-7 better. This CDR3 has 17 amino acids. Germline values: CDR1 MNHEY, CDR2 SMNVEV (reference sequence). CDR3 residues: CASSSRAPGTGRYEQYF. The CDR3 nucleotides read TGTGCCAGCAGTTCTAGGGCCCCCGGGACAGGGCGATACGAGCAGTACTTC.

This clonotype was found a few times. The chain is built from TRBV19 and TRBJ2-7; 8 positions agree with TRBD1. Germline values: CDR1 LNHDA, CDR2 SQIVND (reference sequence). The CDR3 consists of 15 residues. J gave up 1 base and V 3 bases, and 5 bases lay outside the gene matches. The CDR3 loop is CASSILTGASYEQYF. The CDR3 DNA is TGTGCCAGTAGTATTTTGACAGGGGCTTCCTACGAGCAGTACTTC.

This clonotype turned up a few times. The rearrangement uses TRBV12-3 or TRBV12-4 and TRBJ2-7; the match to TRBD1 covers 7 bases. Trimming at V came to 5 bases and at J to 4 bases, leaving 2 bases not matched to a gene. The CDR3 is 12 amino acids. CDR3 bases: TGTGCCAGCAGTGGACAGGTATACGAGCAGTACTTC. The encoded protein is CASSGQVYEQYF.

About this clonotype itself: At one end the junction does not follow the germline gene, possibly because of a read error. The chain is built from TRBV6-1 and TRBJ2-3; TRBD2 agrees at 7 bases. The germline V gene has CDR1 MNHNS and CDR2 SASEGT. This CDR3 comprises 15 residues. CDR3 region: CASKHEAGIADAQYF. CDR3 coding DNA: TGTGCCAGCAAGCACGAAGCGGGGATCGCAGATGCGCAGTATTTT.

In regard to this clonotype: A junction boundary mismatches the germline segment, possibly from a read error. The J gene is TRBJ2-3, the V gene TRBV27; no reliable D call. This CDR3 is 13 amino acids long. Germline V gene data show CDR1 as MNHEY and CDR2 as SMNVEV (reference sequence). CDR3 nucleotides: TGTGCCAGCAGCCTTAGAGCCAAAAACATTCAGTATTTC. It encodes CASSLRAKNIQYF.